This T cell receptor (beta chain) was recovered during a study of T cell repertoires in cytomegalovirus infection. Overall study results and limits: Dominating the ex vivo response were HLA-C-restricted CMV-specific TCR beta clonotypes.

This clonotype showed up just a few times. The antigen remains unidentified. Germline-derived CDR1 and CDR2 are MNHNY and SVGAGI (reference sequence). Trimming removed 0 bases at V and 4 bases at J, with 18 bases between. This CDR3 spans 17 amino acids. MiXCR, run by TCRdb on the reads, gives a single entry per CDR3 protein. This sample carries about 920,000 distinct CDR3 sequences, 31% of them seen once, and the ten largest clones take over 12%. V and J are TRBV6-6 and TRBJ1-1; D ambiguous. This sequence was found in a human donor in good health (CMV status not recorded). Some clones in this sample may be carry-over from other donors' samples. This sample comprised cultured CD8+ T cells from PBMCs, obtained from culture after CMV antigen stimulation. The CDR3 spells CASSYSNRFRSGTEAFF. The CDR3 DNA is TGTGCCAGCAGTTACTCGAATCGGTTCAGGTCCGGCACTGAAGCTTTCTTT.